This T cell receptor (beta chain) was retrieved from a study of cytomegalovirus exposure and HLA in healthy donors. This CDR3 has 12 amino acids. The V gene's germline CDR1 is MDHEN and CDR2 SYDVKM. V lost 6 bases, J lost 3 bases, and 2 bases stayed unmatched. Regarding this clone: Antigen: not known.

As for the donors, each was a healthy bone marrow donor. Study-level results: Roughly uniform sequencing depth across donors was assumed, possibly incorrectly. It is likely that the observed cluster of highly shared sequence variants was a sequencing artifact.

The PCR contained 60 Vbeta and 13 Jbeta primers. The table came from immunoSEQ multiplex PCR; TCRdb's copy has only in-frame clones and leaves some out. The sample has around 190,000 clones; about four fifths are singletons. V is TRBV28 and J is TRBJ2-7; the match to TRBD2 covers 7 bases. The sequenced sample consisted of PBMCs. The clonotype comes from a man aged 35-49 years in good health and CMV-seropositive. The CDR3 sequence is CASRERGYEQYF. The CDR3 DNA reads TGTGCCAGCAGAGAGCGGGGCTACGAGCAGTACTTC.